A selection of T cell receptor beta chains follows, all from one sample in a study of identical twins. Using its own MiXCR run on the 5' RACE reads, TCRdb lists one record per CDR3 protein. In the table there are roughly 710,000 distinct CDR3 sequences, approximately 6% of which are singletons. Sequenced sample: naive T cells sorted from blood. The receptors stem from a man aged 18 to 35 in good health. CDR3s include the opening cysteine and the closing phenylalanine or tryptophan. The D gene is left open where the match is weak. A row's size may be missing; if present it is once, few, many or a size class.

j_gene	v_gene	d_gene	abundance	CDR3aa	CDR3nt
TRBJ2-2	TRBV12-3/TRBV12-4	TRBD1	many	CASSVGQDTGELFF	TGTGCCAGCAGTGTGGGACAGGACACCGGGGAGCTGTTTTTT
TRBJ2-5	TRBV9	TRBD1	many	CASSVEGARETQYF	TGTGCCAGCAGCGTAGAGGGGGCGAGGGAGACCCAGTACTTC
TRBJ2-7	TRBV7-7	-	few	CASSTGAGVEQYF	TGTGCCAGCAGCACCGGGGCAGGGGTAGAGCAGTACTTC
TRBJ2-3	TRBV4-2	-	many	CASSQEAARGTDTQYF	TGTGCCAGCAGCCAAGAAGCCGCCAGAGGCACAGATACGCAGTATTTT
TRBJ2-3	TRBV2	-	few	CASSEQGLFGTDTQYF	TGTGCCAGCAGTGAACAGGGGCTTTTTGGCACAGATACGCAGTATTTT
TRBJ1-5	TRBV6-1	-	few	CASSEVTPAQPQHF	TGTGCCAGCAGTGAAGTTACTCCGGCTCAGCCCCAGCATTTT
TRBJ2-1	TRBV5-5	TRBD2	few	CASSREGLAGYNEQFF	TGTGCCAGCAGCAGGGAAGGACTAGCGGGTTACAATGAGCAGTTCTTC
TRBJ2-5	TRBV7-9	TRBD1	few	CASSPGQGLWETQYF	TGTGCCAGCAGCCCGGGACAGGGGCTCTGGGAGACCCAGTACTTC
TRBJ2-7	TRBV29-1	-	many	CSVQSYEQYF	TGCAGCGTCCAAAGTTACGAGCAGTACTTC
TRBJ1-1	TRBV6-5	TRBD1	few	CASIRQGNTEAFF	TGTGCCAGCATTAGACAGGGGAACACTGAAGCTTTCTTT
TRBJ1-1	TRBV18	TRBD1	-	CASSSQGGSSAFF	TGTGCCAGCTCGAGCCAGGGGGGCTCTTCAGCTTTCTTT
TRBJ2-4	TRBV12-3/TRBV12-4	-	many	CASSSYSRAKNIQYF	TGTGCCAGCAGTTCATACTCGCGAGCCAAAAACATTCAGTACTTC
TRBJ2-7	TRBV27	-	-	CASRDLNSYEQYF	TGTGCCAGCAGGGACCTAAACTCCTACGAGCAGTACTTC
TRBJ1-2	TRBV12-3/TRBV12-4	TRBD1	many	CASSFGTGVYGYTF	TGTGCCAGCAGTTTTGGGACAGGGGTCTATGGCTACACCTTC
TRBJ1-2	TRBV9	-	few	CASSPGEFEGYTF	TGTGCCAGCAGCCCAGGGGAATTCGAAGGCTACACCTTC
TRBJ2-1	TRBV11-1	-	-	CASSLGRGGFNEQFF	TGTGCCAGCAGCTTAGGACGGGGAGGATTCAATGAGCAGTTCTTC
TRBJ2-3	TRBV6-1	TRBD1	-	CASSRPGTGLLADTQYF	TGTGCCAGCAGTCGACCGGGGACAGGCCTACTGGCCGATACGCAGTATTTT
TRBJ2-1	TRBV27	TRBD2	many	CASKLAGGFTYNEQFF	TGTGCCAGCAAACTAGCGGGAGGTTTTACCTACAATGAGCAGTTCTTC
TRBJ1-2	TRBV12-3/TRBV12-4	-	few	CASSPDVNYGYTF	TGTGCCAGCAGTCCAGACGTTAACTATGGCTACACCTTC
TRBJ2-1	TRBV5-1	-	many	CASSLVGRGVNNEQFF	TGCGCCAGCAGCCTTGTTGGCAGGGGTGTAAACAATGAGCAGTTCTTC
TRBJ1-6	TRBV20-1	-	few	CSARKGGYNSPLHF	TGCAGTGCCAGAAAGGGCGGATATAATTCACCCCTCCACTTT
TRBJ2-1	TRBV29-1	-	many	CSVLGGDVGNEQFF	TGCAGCGTTCTCGGCGGGGACGTAGGGAATGAGCAGTTCTTC
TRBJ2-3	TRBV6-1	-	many	CASRGDGEWGTQYF	TGTGCCAGCAGGGGGGACGGGGAATGGGGTACGCAGTATTTT
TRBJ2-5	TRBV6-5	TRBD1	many	CASSYGGQGSGETQYF	TGTGCCAGCAGTTACGGAGGACAGGGCTCGGGGGAGACCCAGTACTTC
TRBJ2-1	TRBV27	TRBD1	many	CASSTGVNSYNEQFF	TGTGCCAGCAGTACAGGGGTCAATTCCTACAATGAGCAGTTCTTC
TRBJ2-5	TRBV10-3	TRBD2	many	CAISGLAGVGETQYF	TGTGCCATCAGTGGACTAGCGGGGGTAGGAGAGACCCAGTACTTC
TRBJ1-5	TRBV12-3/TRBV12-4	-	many	CASSLRGSYQPQHF	TGTGCCAGCAGTTTGAGGGGCAGTTATCAGCCCCAGCATTTT
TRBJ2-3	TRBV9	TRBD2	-	CASSPLADSSTDTQYF	TGTGCCAGCAGCCCTCTAGCGGATTCTAGCACAGATACGCAGTATTTT
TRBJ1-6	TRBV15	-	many	CATTIGGDSPLHF	TGTGCCACCACAATAGGGGGAGACTCACCCCTCCACTTT
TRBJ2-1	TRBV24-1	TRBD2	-	CATSDSQREIGVNEQFF	TGTGCCACCAGTGATTCCCAGCGGGAGATTGGCGTCAATGAGCAGTTCTTC
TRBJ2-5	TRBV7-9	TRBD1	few	CASSPDRVTREMAQYF	TGTGCCAGCAGCCCCGACAGGGTTACAAGAGAAATGGCCCAGTACTTC
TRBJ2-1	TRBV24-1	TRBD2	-	CATSDFALAGENEQFF	TGTGCCACCAGTGATTTTGCCCTAGCGGGGGAGAATGAGCAGTTCTTC
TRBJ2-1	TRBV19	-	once	CASSNQGGQFF	TGTGCCAGTAGTAATCAGGGGGGGCAGTTCTTC
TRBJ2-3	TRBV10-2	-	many	CASNLPSTDTQYF	TGCGCCAGCAACCTCCCTAGCACAGATACGCAGTATTTT
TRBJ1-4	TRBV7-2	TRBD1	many	CASSLQGAEKLFF	TGTGCCAGCAGCTTACAGGGGGCTGAAAAACTGTTTTTT
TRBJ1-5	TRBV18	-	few	CASSGASSNQPQHF	TGTGCCAGCTCAGGGGCAAGTAGCAATCAGCCCCAGCATTTT
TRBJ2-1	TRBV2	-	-	CASTGYVLAYEQFF	TGTGCCAGCACGGGTTATGTACTAGCATATGAGCAGTTCTTC
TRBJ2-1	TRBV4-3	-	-	CASSQFGEYNEQFF	TGCGCCAGCAGCCAATTTGGCGAATACAATGAGCAGTTCTTC
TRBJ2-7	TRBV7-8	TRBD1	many	CASSYLQGTTYEQYF	TGTGCCAGCAGCTACTTACAGGGGACGACCTACGAGCAGTACTTC
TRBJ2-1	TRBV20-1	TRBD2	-	CSALGRVSYNEQFF	TGCAGTGCTCTCGGGAGGGTCTCCTACAATGAGCAGTTCTTC
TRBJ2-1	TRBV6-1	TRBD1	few	CASLGQGKYNEQFF	TGTGCCAGCCTAGGACAGGGAAAATACAATGAGCAGTTCTTC
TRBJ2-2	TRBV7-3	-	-	CASSLRGPGSSGELFF	TGTGCCAGCAGCTTAAGGGGACCGGGGTCCTCCGGGGAGCTGTTTTTT
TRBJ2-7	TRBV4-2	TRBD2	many	CASSPAQLAGTYEQYF	TGTGCCAGCAGCCCGGCACAGCTAGCGGGGACCTACGAGCAGTACTTC
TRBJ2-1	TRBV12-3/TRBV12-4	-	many	CASSLRINNEQFF	TGTGCCAGCAGTTTACGGATAAACAATGAGCAGTTCTTC
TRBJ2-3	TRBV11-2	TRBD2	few	CASSLGGTGTPGGNTQYF	TGTGCCAGCAGCTTAGGAGGGACCGGGACGCCGGGGGGTAATACGCAGTATTTT
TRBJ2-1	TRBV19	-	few	CASSRTPGTFFF	TGTGCCAGTAGTAGGACCCCCGGGACCTTCTTCTTC
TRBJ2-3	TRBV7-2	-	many	CASSRRAGRTDTQYF	TGTGCCAGCAGCAGGAGGGCGGGGCGCACAGATACGCAGTATTTT
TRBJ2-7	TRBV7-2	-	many	CASSSSSVHYEQYF	TGTGCCAGCAGCTCCTCTAGTGTACACTACGAGCAGTACTTC
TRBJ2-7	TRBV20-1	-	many	CSASKGIHEQYF	TGCAGTGCTAGTAAGGGTATCCACGAGCAGTACTTC
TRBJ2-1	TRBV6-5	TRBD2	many	CASSYSSVREGYNEQFF	TGTGCCAGCAGTTACTCGAGTGTCCGGGAGGGTTACAATGAGCAGTTCTTC
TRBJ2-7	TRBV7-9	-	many	CASSKQGNHHEQYF	TGTGCCAGCAGCAAGCAGGGTAATCATCACGAGCAGTACTTC
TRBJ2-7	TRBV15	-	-	CATSRDRATPSDYEQYF	TGTGCCACCAGCAGAGATCGGGCTACTCCTAGCGACTACGAGCAGTACTTC
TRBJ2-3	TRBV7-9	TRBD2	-	CASSPRGGTLTDTQYF	TGTGCCAGCAGCCCGCGGGGGGGCACACTCACAGATACGCAGTATTTT
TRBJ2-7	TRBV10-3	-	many	CAISVSGLYEQYF	TGTGCCATCAGCGTCTCGGGACTCTACGAGCAGTACTTC
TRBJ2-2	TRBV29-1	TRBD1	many	CSVGGGSGELFF	TGCAGCGTTGGAGGGGGCTCGGGGGAGCTGTTTTTT
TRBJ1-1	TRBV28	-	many	CASLTSVEAFF	TGTGCCAGCCTTACCTCGGTTGAAGCTTTCTTT
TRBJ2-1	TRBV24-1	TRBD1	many	CATSDLTSGTVNNEQFF	TGTGCCACCAGTGATTTGACCTCCGGGACAGTAAACAATGAGCAGTTCTTC
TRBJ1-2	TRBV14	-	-	CASSQAAISGGYTF	TGTGCCAGCAGCCAAGCGGCTATTTCGGGGGGCTACACCTTC
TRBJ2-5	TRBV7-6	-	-	CASSLDPGPETQYF	TGTGCCAGCAGCTTAGACCCGGGCCCAGAGACCCAGTACTTC
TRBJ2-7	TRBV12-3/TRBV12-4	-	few	CASSFSGESEYEQYF	TGTGCCAGCAGTTTCTCGGGGGAATCAGAGTACGAGCAGTACTTC